The rows below give T cell receptor beta chains drawn from one sample of a study of Ad26.COV2.S vaccination and SARS-CoV-2 variants. The protocol was immunoSEQ multiplex PCR, while the TCRdb copy is restricted to in-frame clones and leaves out a portion. Among about 330,000 clones listed, around 90% were seen once. This specimen was peripheral blood, taken in a trial of Ad26.COV2.S vaccine versus placebo. The receptors stem from a person aged 18-65 years who received the Ad26.COV2.S COVID-19 vaccine or a placebo. CDR3s include the opening cysteine and the closing phenylalanine or tryptophan. Fields, in order: D gene, V gene, J gene, clone size, CDR3 protein, CDR3 DNA. A D gene is named only where the DNA matches it firmly. The size of a clone is reported for some rows only, either as once, few or many, or as a class for expanded clones.

D gene: TRBD1
V gene: TRBV13
J gene: TRBJ1-1
clone size: once
CDR3 protein: CASSFNRGLSTEAFF
CDR3 DNA: TGTGCCAGCAGCTTCAACAGGGGGCTGAGCACTGAAGCTTTCTTT

D gene: NA
V gene: TRBV5-1
J gene: TRBJ1-3
clone size: NA
CDR3 protein: CASSWTTGGTGNTIYF
CDR3 DNA: TGCGCCAGCAGCTGGACCACAGGAGGCACTGGAAACACCATATATTTT

D gene: TRBD1
V gene: TRBV29-1
J gene: TRBJ1-1
clone size: NA
CDR3 protein: CSVLTGVVTEAFF
CDR3 DNA: TGCAGCGTTCTGACAGGGGTGGTAACTGAAGCTTTCTTT

D gene: TRBD1
V gene: TRBV7-9
J gene: TRBJ1-2
clone size: NA
CDR3 protein: CASSPRDSGTYGYTF
CDR3 DNA: TGTGCCAGCAGCCCCCGGGACAGCGGAACCTATGGCTACACCTTC

D gene: NA
V gene: TRBV3-1/TRBV3-2
J gene: TRBJ2-3
clone size: NA
CDR3 protein: CASSQVAGRSTDTQYF
CDR3 DNA: TGTGCCAGCAGCCAAGTGGCGGGGCGAAGCACAGATACGCAGTATTTT

D gene: NA
V gene: TRBV2
J gene: TRBJ2-5
clone size: NA
CDR3 protein: CASSINAPTRATQYF
CDR3 DNA: TGTGCCAGCAGTATAAATGCCCCTACTAGAGCGACCCAGTACTTC

D gene: NA
V gene: TRBV19
J gene: TRBJ1-1
clone size: once
CDR3 protein: CASKFRDTEAFF
CDR3 DNA: TGTGCCAGTAAGTTTAGGGACACTGAAGCTTTCTTT

D gene: NA
V gene: TRBV2
J gene: TRBJ1-1
clone size: NA
CDR3 protein: CASIKAIRTEAFF
CDR3 DNA: TGTGCCAGCATCAAGGCTATCAGGACTGAAGCTTTCTTT

D gene: NA
V gene: TRBV12-3/TRBV12-4
J gene: TRBJ1-1
clone size: NA
CDR3 protein: CASGGDTEAFF
CDR3 DNA: TGTGCCAGCGGTGGGGACACTGAAGCTTTCTTT

D gene: TRBD2
V gene: TRBV30
J gene: TRBJ2-1
clone size: NA
CDR3 protein: CAWRGPSSGWQFF
CDR3 DNA: TGTGCCTGGAGGGGACCCTCTAGCGGGTGGCAGTTCTTC

D gene: NA
V gene: TRBV19
J gene: TRBJ2-6
clone size: NA
CDR3 protein: CASSILSGANVLTF
CDR3 DNA: TGTGCCAGTAGTATCCTTTCTGGGGCCAACGTCCTGACTTTC

D gene: NA
V gene: TRBV19
J gene: TRBJ1-2
clone size: few
CDR3 protein: CASSPRFNYGYTF
CDR3 DNA: TGTGCCAGTAGTCCCCGATTCAACTATGGCTACACCTTC

D gene: NA
V gene: TRBV18
J gene: TRBJ2-3
clone size: NA
CDR3 protein: CASSPTDTQYF
CDR3 DNA: TGTGCCAGCTCACCGACAGATACGCAGTATTTT

D gene: NA
V gene: TRBV19
J gene: TRBJ1-2
clone size: few
CDR3 protein: CATSAPENLKYGYTF
CDR3 DNA: TGTGCCACTAGTGCCCCCGAGAACCTTAAGTATGGCTACACCTTC

D gene: NA
V gene: TRBV7-3
J gene: TRBJ1-3
clone size: NA
CDR3 protein: CTSSLGLGNTIYF
CDR3 DNA: TGTACCAGCAGCTTGGGACTTGGAAACACCATATATTTT

D gene: TRBD2
V gene: TRBV7-2
J gene: TRBJ2-3
clone size: NA
CDR3 protein: CASSLFGQRGGTDTQYF
CDR3 DNA: TGTGCCAGCAGCTTATTCGGTCAGCGGGGGGGAACAGATACGCAGTATTTT